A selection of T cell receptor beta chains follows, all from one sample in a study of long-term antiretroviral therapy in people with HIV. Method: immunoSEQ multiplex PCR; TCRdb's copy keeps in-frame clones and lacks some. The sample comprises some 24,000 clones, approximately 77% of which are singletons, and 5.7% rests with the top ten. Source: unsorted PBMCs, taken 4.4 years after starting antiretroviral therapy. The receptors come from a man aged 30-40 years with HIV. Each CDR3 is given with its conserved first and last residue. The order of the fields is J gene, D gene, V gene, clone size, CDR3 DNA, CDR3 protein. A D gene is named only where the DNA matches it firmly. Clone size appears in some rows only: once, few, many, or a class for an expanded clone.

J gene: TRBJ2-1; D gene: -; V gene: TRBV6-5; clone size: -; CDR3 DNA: TGTGCCAGCAGTTACCACTCGGGGACGCGTATCAATGAGCAGTTCTTC; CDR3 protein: CASSYHSGTRINEQFF
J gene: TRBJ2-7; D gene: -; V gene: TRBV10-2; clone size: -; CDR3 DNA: TGCGCCAGCAGTGAGAGTTCCTACGAGCAGTACTTC; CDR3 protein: CASSESSYEQYF
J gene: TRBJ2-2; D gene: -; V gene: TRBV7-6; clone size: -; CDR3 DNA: TGTGCCAGCAGCTTAGGGGTGCCGCAGCGGAACACCGGGGAGCTGTTTTTT; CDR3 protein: CASSLGVPQRNTGELFF
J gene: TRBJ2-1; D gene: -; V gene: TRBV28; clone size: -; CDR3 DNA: TGTGCCAGCAGTCGGGCGCAGTTGGACTACAATGAGCAGTTCTTC; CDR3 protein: CASSRAQLDYNEQFF
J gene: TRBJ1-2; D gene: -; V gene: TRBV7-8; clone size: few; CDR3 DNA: TGTGCCAGCAGCCCCCTCGATGGCTACACCTTC; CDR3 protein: CASSPLDGYTF
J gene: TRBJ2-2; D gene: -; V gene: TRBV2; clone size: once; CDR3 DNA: TGTGCCAGCAGTGGATCTTGGGCAGGACCGAGGGGGGAGCTGTTTTTT; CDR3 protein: CASSGSWAGPRGELFF
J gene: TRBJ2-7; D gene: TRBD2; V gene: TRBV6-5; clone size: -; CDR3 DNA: TGTGCCAGCAGTTACAGGGTGGCGGGAGGCTACGAGCAGTACTTC; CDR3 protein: CASSYRVAGGYEQYF
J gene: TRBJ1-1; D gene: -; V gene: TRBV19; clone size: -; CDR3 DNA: TGTGCCAGTAGTAGGCGACGTGGCGGTACTGAAGCTTTCTTT; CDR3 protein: CASSRRRGGTEAFF
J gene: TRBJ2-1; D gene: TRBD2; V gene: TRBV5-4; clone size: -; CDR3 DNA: TGTGCCAGCAGTTCTAGCGGGGGGGCGGGCAATGAGCAGTTCTTC; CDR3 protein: CASSSSGGAGNEQFF
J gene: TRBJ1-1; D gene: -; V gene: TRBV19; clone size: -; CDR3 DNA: TGTGCCAGTAGTATCCCCTCAAGGAACACTGAAGCTTTCTTT; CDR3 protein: CASSIPSRNTEAFF
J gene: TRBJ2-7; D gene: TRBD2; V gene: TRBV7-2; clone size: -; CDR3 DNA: TGTGCCAGCAGCCCCAGGACTAGCGCGCCCTACGAGCAGTACTTC; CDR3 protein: CASSPRTSAPYEQYF
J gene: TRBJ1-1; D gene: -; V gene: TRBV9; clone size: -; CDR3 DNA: TGTGCCAGCAGCTCTGGGACATCAAACACTGAAGCTTTCTTT; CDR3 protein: CASSSGTSNTEAFF
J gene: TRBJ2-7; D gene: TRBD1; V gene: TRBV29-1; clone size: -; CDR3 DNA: TGCAGCGTTAAAACAGGGGCCGAGCAGTACTTC; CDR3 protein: CSVKTGAEQYF
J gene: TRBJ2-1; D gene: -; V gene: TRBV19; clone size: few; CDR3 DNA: TGTGCCAGTGGGCAGCGGACCCCGGGCAATGAGCAGTTCTTC; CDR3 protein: CASGQRTPGNEQFF